These 13 T cell receptor beta chains were all obtained from the same sample, sequenced in a study of blood T cell repertoires in COVID-19 (dated by TCRdb to between 2020 and 2021). The library relied on the immunoSEQ multiplex PCR assay. TCRdb's version of the immuneACCESS table is confined to in-frame rearrangements and falls short of the full clone set. An unresolved V gene accounts for under half of the shortfall where checked; the remainder is of unknown origin. The sample table holds approximately 190,000 clones, of which roughly 80% were seen once. Around an eighth of the sample comes from the top ten. The material sequenced was peripheral blood. The receptor set was obtained from a man under 40 with active or convalescent COVID-19.

This chain joins TRBV7-2 and TRBJ1-6; 8 bases are a match to TRBD1. Germline lookup yields CDR1 SGHTA and CDR2 FQGNSA. CDR3 length equals 16 residues. V shed 5 bases, J shed 9 bases, and the junction held 12 bases outside the gene matches. The chain's CDR3 is CASSPEGQGSFSPLHF. The CDR3 DNA sequence: TGTGCCAGCAGCCCGGAAGGACAGGGATCCTTTTCACCCCTCCACTTT.

The V gene is TRBV28, the J gene TRBJ1-5; weak D call: TRBD1 (5 bases). The CDR3 runs to 16 residues. Germline V gives CDR1 MDHEN, CDR2 SYDVKM. V lost 5 bases and J lost 1, with 15 bases in between. CDR3 DNA: TGTGCCAGCAGTATAGGGGCAGATTTCAGCAATCAGCCCCAGCATTTT. This codes for CASSIGADFSNQPQHF.

The rearrangement joins TRBV27 to TRBJ2-3; 14 bases fit TRBD2. CDR1 and CDR2 from the germline V gene are MNHEY and SMNVEV (reference sequence). The CDR3 contains 16 residues. Losses at the gene ends were 5 bases for V and 4 bases for J; bases not matched to a gene: 5. CDR3 nucleotide sequence: TGTGCCAGCAGTCCTAGACTAGCGGGAGGGTCAGATACGCAGTATTTT. It yields the protein CASSPRLAGGSDTQYF.

This chain links TRBV13 with TRBJ2-4; perhaps TRBD1 as D (6 bases). This CDR3 has 16 residues. V dropped 5 bases and J dropped 4 bases, with 18 bases sitting between them. Germline CDR1 and CDR2: PRHDT and FYEKMQ (reference sequence). CDR3 nucleotides: TGTGCCAGCAGCACACGAGAGGGGGTCAGTAAAAACATTCAGTACTTC. This gives the protein CASSTREGVSKNIQYF. Looking up the rest from reference TRBV13 and TRBJ2-4 gives the full variable domain: AAGVIQSPRHLIKEKRETATLKCYPIPRHDTVYWYQQGPGQDPQFLISFYEKMQSDKGSIPDRFSAQQFSDYHSELNMSSLELGDSALYFCASSTREGVSKNIQYFGAGTRLSVL.

CDR3 nucleotides: TGTGCCAGCAGCCTGGGGCAGGACTACGAGCAGTACTTC. Translating gives CASSLGQDYEQYF. This chain uses TRBV5-4 with TRBJ2-7; possible D gene TRBD1, 5 bases. From germline, CDR1 is SGHNT and CDR2 YYREEE (reference sequence). This CDR3 contains 13 residues. V was trimmed by 4 bases and J by 3 bases, leaving 11 bases between them.

This clone was observed once. The chain links TRBV14 to TRBJ2-1; D is unresolved. Germline CDR1 and CDR2: SGHDN and FVKESK. Deletions cut 6 bases from V and 8 bases from J, with 14 bases between. The CDR3 is 13 amino acids. DNA of the CDR3: TGTGCCAGCAGATCGAATGGTGGCCATGAGCAGTTCTTC. Translated, it gives CASRSNGGHEQFF.

The chain combines TRBV6-5 with TRBJ2-7, with 10 positions matching TRBD1. The CDR3 loop spans 15 amino acids. With 2 bases clipped from V and 0 bases from J, the junction kept 1 base outside the gene matches. Germline V lookup: CDR1 MNHEY, CDR2 SVGAGI. The CDR3 reads CASSYGTGASYEQYV. CDR3 sequence (DNA): TGTGCCAGCAGTTACGGGACAGGGGCCTCCTACGAGCAGTACGTC.

On this clone itself: Germline is not matched at one junction end, which may reflect a read error. CDR3 in DNA: TGTGCCGGCAGTTACGTGCAGGGCCTTAATTCACCCCTCCACTTT. Its protein product is CAGSYVQGLNSPLHF. The chain links TRBV6-5 to TRBJ1-6; tentatively, D is TRBD1 (5 bases). The CDR3 has 15 amino acids. CDR1 is MNHEY and CDR2 is SVGAGI in the germline V gene.

J is TRBJ2-7 and V is TRBV5-1, with 8 bases fitting TRBD1. CDR3 length equals 14 residues. CDR1 is SGHRS and CDR2 is YFSETQ in the germline V gene. V dropped 5 bases and J dropped 5; count of bases not matched to a gene: 9. In nucleotides, the CDR3 is TGCGCCAGCAGAGTCGGACAGGGAAGAGACGAGCAGTACGTC. Amino acid sequence: CASRVGQGRDEQYV.

This chain joins TRBV6-5 and TRBJ1-1; tentative D call: TRBD1 (6 bases). The CDR3 has 15 amino acids. In germline, CDR1 is MNHEY, CDR2 SVGAGI. Trimming took 8 bases from V and 2 from J, leaving 18 bases between them. CDR3 in DNA: TGTGCCAGCCTGGCCCCGACAGGCTCAAACACTGAAGCTTTCTTT. It yields the protein CASLAPTGSNTEAFF.

This clone was found once. The chain uses TRBV5-1 and TRBJ2-1; D gene unclear. Deletions cut 0 bases from V and 8 bases from J, with 9 bases between. Germline-derived CDR1 and CDR2 are SGHRS and YFSETQ. The CDR3 consists of 13 residues. The CDR3: CASSLVSPDEQFF. The CDR3 DNA sequence: TGCGCCAGCAGCTTGGTTTCCCCCGATGAGCAGTTCTTC.

J is TRBJ1-1 and V is TRBV2; D not resolved. CDR1 and CDR2 (germline): SNHLY, FYNNEI. This CDR3 contains 12 residues. V gave up 4 bases and J gave up 1 base, with 4 bases separating them. The CDR3 is CASSVRNTEAFF. As DNA, the CDR3 is TGTGCCAGCAGTGTTCGGAACACTGAAGCTTTCTTT.

The gene calls are TRBV19 and TRBJ1-3; tentatively, D is TRBD1 (5 bases). Trimming left V 4 bases short and J 1 base short, with 11 bases between. Germline CDR1 is LNHDA and CDR2 is SQIVND (reference sequence). The CDR3 covers 15 residues. As DNA, the CDR3 is TGTGCCAGTAGTAAGACAGCGAATTCTGGAAACACCATATATTTT. Translation gives CASSKTANSGNTIYF.